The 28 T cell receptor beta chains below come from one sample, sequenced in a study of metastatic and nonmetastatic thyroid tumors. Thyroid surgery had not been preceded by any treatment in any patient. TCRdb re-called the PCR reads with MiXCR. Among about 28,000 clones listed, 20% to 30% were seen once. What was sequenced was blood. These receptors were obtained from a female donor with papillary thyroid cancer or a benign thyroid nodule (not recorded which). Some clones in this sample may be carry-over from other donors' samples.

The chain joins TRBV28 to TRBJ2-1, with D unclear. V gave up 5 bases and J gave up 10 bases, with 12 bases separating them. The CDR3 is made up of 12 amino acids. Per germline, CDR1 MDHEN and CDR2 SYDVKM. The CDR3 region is CASSELSDEQFF. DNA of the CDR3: TGTGCCAGCAGTGAGCTATCGGACGAGCAGTTCTTC.

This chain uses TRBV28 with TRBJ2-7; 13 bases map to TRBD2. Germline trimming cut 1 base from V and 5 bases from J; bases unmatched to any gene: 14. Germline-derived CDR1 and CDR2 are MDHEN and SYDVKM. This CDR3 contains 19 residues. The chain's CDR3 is CASSLFKGTSGTSKHEQYF. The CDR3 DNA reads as TGTGCCAGCAGTTTATTCAAAGGGACTAGCGGGACGAGCAAGCACGAGCAGTACTTC.

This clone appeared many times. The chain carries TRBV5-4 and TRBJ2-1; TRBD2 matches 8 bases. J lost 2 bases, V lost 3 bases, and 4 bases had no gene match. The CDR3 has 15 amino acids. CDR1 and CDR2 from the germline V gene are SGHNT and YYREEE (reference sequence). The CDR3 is CASSSLAGTYNEQFF. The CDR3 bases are TGTGCCAGCAGCTCGTTAGCGGGAACCTACAATGAGCAGTTCTTC.

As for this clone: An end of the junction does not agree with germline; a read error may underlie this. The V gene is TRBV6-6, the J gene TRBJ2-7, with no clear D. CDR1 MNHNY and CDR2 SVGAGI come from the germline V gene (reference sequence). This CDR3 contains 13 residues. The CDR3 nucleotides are TGTGCCAGCAGTTACGGCGTCTCCTATGAGCAGTACTTC. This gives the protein CASSYGVSYEQYF.

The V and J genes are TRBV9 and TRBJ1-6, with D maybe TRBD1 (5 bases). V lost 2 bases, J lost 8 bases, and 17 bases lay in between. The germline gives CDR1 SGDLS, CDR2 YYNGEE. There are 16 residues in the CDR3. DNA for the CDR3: TGTGCCAGCAGCGTCGGGGGAGCCCGAGGGGATTCACCCCTCCACTTT. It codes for CASSVGGARGDSPLHF.

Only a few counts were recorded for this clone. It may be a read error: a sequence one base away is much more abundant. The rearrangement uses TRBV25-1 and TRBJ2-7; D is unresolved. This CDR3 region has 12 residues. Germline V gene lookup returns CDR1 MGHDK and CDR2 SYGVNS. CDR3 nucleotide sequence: TGTGCTAGCTCCCTTGTGGGTAACGAGCAGTACTTC. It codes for CASSLVGNEQYF.

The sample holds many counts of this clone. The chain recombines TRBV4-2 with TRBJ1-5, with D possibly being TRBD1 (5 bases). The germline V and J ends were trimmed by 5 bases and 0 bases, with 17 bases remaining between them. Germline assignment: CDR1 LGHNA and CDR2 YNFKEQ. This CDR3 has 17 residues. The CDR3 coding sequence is TGTGCCAGCAGCGGAAAGGAGGGGCAGCTTAGCAATCAGCCCCAGCATTTT. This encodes CASSGKEGQLSNQPQHF.

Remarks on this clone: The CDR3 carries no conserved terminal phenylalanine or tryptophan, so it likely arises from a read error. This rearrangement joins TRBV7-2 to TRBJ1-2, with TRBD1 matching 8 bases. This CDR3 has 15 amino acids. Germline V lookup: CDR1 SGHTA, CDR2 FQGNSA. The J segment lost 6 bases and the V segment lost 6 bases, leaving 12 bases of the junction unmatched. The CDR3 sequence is CASRTRTGFDDGYTL. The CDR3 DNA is TGTGCCAGCAGGACCCGGACAGGGTTTGACGATGGCTACACCTTG.

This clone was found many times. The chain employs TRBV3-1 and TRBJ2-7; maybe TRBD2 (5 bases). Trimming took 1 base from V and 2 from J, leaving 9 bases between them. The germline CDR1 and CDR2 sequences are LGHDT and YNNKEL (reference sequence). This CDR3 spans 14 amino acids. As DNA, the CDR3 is TGTGCCAGCAGCCAAGGGACTCCCACCTACGAGCAGTACTTC. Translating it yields CASSQGTPTYEQYF.

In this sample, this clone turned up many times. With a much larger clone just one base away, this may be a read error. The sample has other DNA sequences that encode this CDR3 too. This CDR3 is CASSLGGHNNQPQHF. In nucleotides, the CDR3 is TGCGCCAGCAGCTTGGGGGGGCATAACAATCAGCCCCAGCATTTT. The chain is built from TRBV5-8 and TRBJ1-5, with D maybe TRBD1 (6 bases). CDR1 is SGHTS, CDR2 YDEGEE, per germline. This CDR3 comprises 15 residues.

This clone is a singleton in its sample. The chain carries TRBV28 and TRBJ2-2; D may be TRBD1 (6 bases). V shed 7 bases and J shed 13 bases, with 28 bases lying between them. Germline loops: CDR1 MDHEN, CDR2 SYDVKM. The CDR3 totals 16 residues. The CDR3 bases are TGTGCCAGCACCAAGGGGGTTTTGACGACCAGCGGCGTGCTGTTTTTT. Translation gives CASTKGVLTTSGVLFF. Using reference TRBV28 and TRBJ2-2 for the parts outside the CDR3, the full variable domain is DVKVTQSSRYLVKRTGEKVFLECVQDMDHENMFWYRQDPGLGLRLIYFSYDVKMKEKGDIPEGYSVSREKKERFSLILESASTNQTSMYLCASTKGVLTTSGVLFFGEGSRLTVL.

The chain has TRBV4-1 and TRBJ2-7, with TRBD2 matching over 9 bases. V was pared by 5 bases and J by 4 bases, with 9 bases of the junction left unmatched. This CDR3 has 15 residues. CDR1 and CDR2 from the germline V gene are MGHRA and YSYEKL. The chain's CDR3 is CASSERPTSGYEQYF. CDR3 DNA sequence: TGCGCCAGCAGCGAACGTCCGACTAGCGGATACGAGCAGTACTTC.

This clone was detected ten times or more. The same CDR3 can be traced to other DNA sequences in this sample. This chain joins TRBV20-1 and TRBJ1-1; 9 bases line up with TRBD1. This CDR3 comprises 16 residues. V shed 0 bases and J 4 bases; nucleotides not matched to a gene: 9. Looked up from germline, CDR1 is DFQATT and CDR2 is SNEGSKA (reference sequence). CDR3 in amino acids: CSARDPWTGAVTEAFF. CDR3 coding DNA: TGCAGTGCTAGAGATCCTTGGACAGGGGCGGTCACTGAAGCTTTCTTT.

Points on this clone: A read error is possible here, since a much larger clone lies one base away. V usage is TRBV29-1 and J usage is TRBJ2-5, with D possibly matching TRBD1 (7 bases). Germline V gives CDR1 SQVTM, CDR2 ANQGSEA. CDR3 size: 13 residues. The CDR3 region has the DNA TGCAGCGTTGTGGGGCAGGGGGGAGAGACCCAGCACTTC. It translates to CSVVGQGGETQHF.

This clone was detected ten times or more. The CDR3 sequence is CASSQDQGRDTQYF. The CDR3 DNA is TGTGCCAGCAGCCAAGATCAGGGTCGAGATACGCAGTATTTT. This chain links TRBV4-2 with TRBJ2-3; a weak D match, TRBD1 (5 bases). Trimming took off 0 bases at V and 5 bases at J, with 9 bases between the two ends. Germline lookup yields CDR1 LGHNA and CDR2 YNFKEQ. This CDR3 spans 14 amino acids.

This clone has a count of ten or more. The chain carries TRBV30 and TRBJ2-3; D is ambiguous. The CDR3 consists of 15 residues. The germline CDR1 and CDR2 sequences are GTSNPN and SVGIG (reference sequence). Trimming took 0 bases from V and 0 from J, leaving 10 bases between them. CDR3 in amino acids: CAWSVASVSTDTQYF. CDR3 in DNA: TGTGCCTGGAGTGTAGCCAGCGTAAGCACAGATACGCAGTATTTT.

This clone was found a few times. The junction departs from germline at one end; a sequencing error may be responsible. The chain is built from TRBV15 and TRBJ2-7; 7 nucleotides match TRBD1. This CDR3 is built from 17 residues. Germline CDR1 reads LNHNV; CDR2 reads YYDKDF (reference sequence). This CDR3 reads CAASRGFVRDRGFEQYF. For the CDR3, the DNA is TGTGCCGCCAGCAGAGGGTTTGTCCGGGACAGAGGCTTCGAGCAGTACTTC. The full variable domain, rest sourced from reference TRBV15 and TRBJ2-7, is DAMVIQNPRYQVTQFGKPVTLSCSQTLNHNVMYWYQQKSSQAPKLLFHYYDKDFNNEADTPDNFQSRRPNTSFCFLDIRSPGLGDTAMYLCAASRGFVRDRGFEQYFGPGTRLTVT.

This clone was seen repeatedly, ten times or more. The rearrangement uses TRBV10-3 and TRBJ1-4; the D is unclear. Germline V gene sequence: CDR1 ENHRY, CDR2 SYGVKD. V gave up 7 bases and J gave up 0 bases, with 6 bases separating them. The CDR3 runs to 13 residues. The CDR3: CAIKAATNEKLFF. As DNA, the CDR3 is TGTGCCATCAAGGCTGCAACTAATGAAAAACTGTTTTTT.

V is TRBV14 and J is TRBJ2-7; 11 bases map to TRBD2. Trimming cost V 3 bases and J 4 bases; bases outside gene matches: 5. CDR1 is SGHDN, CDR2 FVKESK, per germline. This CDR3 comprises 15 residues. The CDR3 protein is CASSQVAGGLYEQYF. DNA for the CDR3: TGTGCCAGCAGCCAGGTAGCGGGGGGGCTTTACGAGCAGTACTTC.

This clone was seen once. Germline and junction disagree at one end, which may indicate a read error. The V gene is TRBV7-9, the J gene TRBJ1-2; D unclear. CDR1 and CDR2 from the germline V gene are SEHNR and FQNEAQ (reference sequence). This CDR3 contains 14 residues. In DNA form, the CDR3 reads TGTGCCAGCAGAGCTTTAACCGATGGCGATGGCGACACCTTC. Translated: CASRALTDGDGDTF.

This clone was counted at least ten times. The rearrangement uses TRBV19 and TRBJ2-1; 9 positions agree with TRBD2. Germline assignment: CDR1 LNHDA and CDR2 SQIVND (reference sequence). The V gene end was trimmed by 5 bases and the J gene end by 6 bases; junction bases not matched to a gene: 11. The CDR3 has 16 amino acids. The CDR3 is CASSPPGLATCNEQFF. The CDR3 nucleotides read TGTGCCAGTAGTCCCCCCGGACTAGCGACCTGCAATGAGCAGTTCTTC. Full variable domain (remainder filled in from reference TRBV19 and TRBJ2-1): DGGITQSPKYLFRKEGQNVTLSCEQNLNHDAMYWYRQDPGQGLRLIYYSQIVNDFQKGDIAEGYSVSREKKESFPLTVTSAQKNPTAFYLCASSPPGLATCNEQFFGPGTRLTVL.

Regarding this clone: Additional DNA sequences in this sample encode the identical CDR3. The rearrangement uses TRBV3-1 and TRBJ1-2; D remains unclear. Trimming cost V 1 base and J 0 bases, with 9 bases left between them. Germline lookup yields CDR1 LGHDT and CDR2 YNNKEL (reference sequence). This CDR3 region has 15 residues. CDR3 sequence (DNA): TGTGCCAGCAGCCAAGGTGGCATGGCTAACTATGGCTACACCTTC. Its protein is CASSQGGMANYGYTF.

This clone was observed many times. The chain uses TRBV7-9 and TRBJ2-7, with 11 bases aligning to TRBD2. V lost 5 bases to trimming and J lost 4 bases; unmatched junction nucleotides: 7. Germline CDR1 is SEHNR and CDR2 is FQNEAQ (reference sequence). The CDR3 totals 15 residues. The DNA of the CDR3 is TGTGCCAGCAGCCAAGGCGGGACTAGCGGATACGAGCAGTACTTC. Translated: CASSQGGTSGYEQYF.

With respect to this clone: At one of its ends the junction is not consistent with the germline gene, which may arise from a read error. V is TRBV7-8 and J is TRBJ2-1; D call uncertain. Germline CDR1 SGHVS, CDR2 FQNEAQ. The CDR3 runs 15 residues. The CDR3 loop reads CTSSLRWGSYNEQFF. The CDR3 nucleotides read TGTACCAGCAGCCTCCGTTGGGGCTCCTACAATGAGCAGTTCTTC.

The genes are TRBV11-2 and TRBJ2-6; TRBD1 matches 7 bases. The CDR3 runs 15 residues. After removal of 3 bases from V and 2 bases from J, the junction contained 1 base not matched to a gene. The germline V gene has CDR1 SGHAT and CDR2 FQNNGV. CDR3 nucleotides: TGTGCCAGCAGCTTGGGACAGCCTGGGGCCAACGTCCTGACTTTC. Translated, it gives CASSLGQPGANVLTF.

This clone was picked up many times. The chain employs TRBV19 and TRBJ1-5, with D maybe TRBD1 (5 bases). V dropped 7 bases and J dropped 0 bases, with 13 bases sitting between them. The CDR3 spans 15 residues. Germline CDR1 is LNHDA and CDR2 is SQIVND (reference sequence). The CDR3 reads CASKTGVYSNQPQHF. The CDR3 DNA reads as TGTGCCAGTAAGACGGGGGTGTATAGCAATCAGCCCCAGCATTTT.

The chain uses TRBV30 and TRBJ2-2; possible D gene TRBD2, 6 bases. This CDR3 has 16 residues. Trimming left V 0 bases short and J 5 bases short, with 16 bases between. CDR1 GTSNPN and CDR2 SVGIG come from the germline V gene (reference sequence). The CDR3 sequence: CAWSVPGTLRTGELFF. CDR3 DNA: TGTGCCTGGAGTGTACCAGGGACTTTAAGGACCGGGGAGCTGTTTTTT. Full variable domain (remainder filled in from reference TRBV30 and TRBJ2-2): SQTIHQWPATLVQPVGSPLSLECTVEGTSNPNLYWYRQAAGRGLQLLFYSVGIGQISSEVPQNLSASRPQDRQFILSSKKLLLSDSGFYLCAWSVPGTLRTGELFFGEGSRLTVL.

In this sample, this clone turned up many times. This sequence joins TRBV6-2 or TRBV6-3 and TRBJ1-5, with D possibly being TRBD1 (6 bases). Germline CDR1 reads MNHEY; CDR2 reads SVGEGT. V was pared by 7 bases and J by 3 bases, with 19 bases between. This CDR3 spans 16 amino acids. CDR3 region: CASIQKGGWDNQPQHF. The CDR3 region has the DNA TGTGCCAGCATCCAGAAGGGGGGCTGGGACAATCAGCCCCAGCATTTT.